These 17 T cell receptor beta chains share one sample of origin, sequenced in a study of blood T cell repertoires in COVID-19. This table comes from immunoSEQ multiplex PCR, and its TCRdb copy is limited to in-frame clones, with some not included. The sample yields more than 250,000 clones, around 90% seen once. Sequencing input: peripheral blood. Receptors were obtained from a human donor in a cohort sampled during active COVID-19.

V usage is TRBV30 and J usage is TRBJ1-3; 9 bases fit TRBD1. The CDR3 covers 14 residues. V was clipped by 3 bases and J by 2 bases; unmatched bases: 2. Germline V gives CDR1 GTSNPN, CDR2 SVGIG (reference sequence). CDR3 protein: CAWRGDRAGNTIYF. Written as DNA, the CDR3 is TGTGCCTGGAGAGGGGACAGGGCTGGAAACACCATATATTTT.

The gene calls are TRBV19 and TRBJ1-2; 11 bases match TRBD1. The CDR3 has 18 amino acids. V dropped 3 bases and J dropped 0; count of bases not matched to a gene: 9. CDR1 is LNHDA and CDR2 is SQIVND in the germline V gene (reference sequence). DNA of the CDR3: TGTGCCAGTAGTATTTGGGAAGGACAGGGGGCGACTAACTATGGCTACACCTTC. Its translation: CASSIWEGQGATNYGYTF.

The chain uses TRBV13 and TRBJ2-2; TRBD1 matches at 8 bases. Germline values: CDR1 PRHDT, CDR2 FYEKMQ (reference sequence). Losses at the gene ends were 5 bases for V and 8 bases for J; bases not matched to a gene: 13. The CDR3 runs to 16 residues. In DNA form, the CDR3 reads TGTGCCAGCAGCCCCTCGGGACAGGACTACTCAGGGGAGCTGTTTTTT. This gives the protein CASSPSGQDYSGELFF.

The V call is TRBV4-2, the J call TRBJ2-5; TRBD2 might be the D (5 bases). Germline CDR1 is LGHNA and CDR2 is YNFKEQ. V was clipped by 4 bases and J by 3 bases, with 18 bases between them. The CDR3 extends over 16 amino acids. The DNA for the CDR3 is TGTGCCAGCAGCCGTCCACCGTTCAGTAGCGAAGAGACCCAGTACTTC. It is translated as CASSRPPFSSEETQYF.

The chain employs TRBV5-1 and TRBJ1-6, with a possible D match to TRBD1 (5 bases). V gave up 3 bases and J gave up 1 base, with 14 bases separating them. The germline V gene encodes CDR1 SGHRS and CDR2 YFSETQ. The CDR3 has 17 residues. The CDR3 is CASSYSREESYNSPLHF. Written as DNA, the CDR3 is TGCGCCAGCAGCTATAGCAGGGAGGAATCCTATAATTCACCCCTCCACTTT.

This chain connects TRBV7-2 to TRBJ1-6; 8 nucleotides match TRBD1. This CDR3 contains 14 residues. V dropped 4 bases and J dropped 11; count of bases not matched to a gene: 7. CDR1 and CDR2 (germline): SGHTA, FQGNSA. This CDR3 reads CASSSDRARAPLHF. In nucleotides, the CDR3 is TGTGCCAGCAGCTCGGACAGGGCGAGGGCACCCCTCCACTTT.

The CDR3 bases are TGCGCCAGCAGCCAAGAGCGGATTTTCTATGGCTACACCTTC. It is translated as CASSQERIFYGYTF. The chain carries TRBV4-1 and TRBJ1-2; D remains unclear. Germline V lookup: CDR1 MGHRA, CDR2 YSYEKL. The length of the CDR3 is 14 residues. The V end was cut by 0 bases, the J end by 4 bases, with 9 bases between.

In its sample, this clone was seen a few times. The J gene is TRBJ2-2, the V gene TRBV10-3, with D perhaps TRBD1 (5 bases). CDR1 and CDR2 (germline): ENHRY, SYGVKD. V lost 3 bases, J lost 1 base, and 6 bases lay in between. The CDR3 is 14 amino acids. CDR3: CAISETGNTGELFF. DNA for the CDR3: TGTGCCATCAGTGAAACAGGGAACACCGGGGAGCTGTTTTTT.

The chain recombines TRBV6-1 with TRBJ1-6; perhaps TRBD1 as D (5 bases). Germline lookup yields CDR1 MNHNS and CDR2 SASEGT. The ends were cut back, 1 base at V and 9 bases at J, with 13 bases in the middle. The CDR3 totals 15 residues. The CDR3 DNA follows: TGTGCCAGCAGTGAAGAATCAGGGATAGGTTCACCCCTCCACTTT. It translates to CASSEESGIGSPLHF.

The chain is built from TRBV6-1 and TRBJ1-5; no definite D call. CDR3 size: 13 residues. The germline gives CDR1 MNHNS, CDR2 SASEGT. V gave up 3 bases and J gave up 6 bases, with 9 bases separating them. The CDR3 sequence: CASSDERRQPQHF. The CDR3 DNA reads as TGTGCCAGCAGTGATGAGCGACGTCAGCCCCAGCATTTT.

The J gene is TRBJ2-7, the V gene TRBV4-3; 11 nucleotides match TRBD2. V shed 1 base and J 2 bases; nucleotides not matched to a gene: 7. The germline gives CDR1 LGHNA, CDR2 YSLEER. The CDR3 contains 17 residues. CDR3 amino acids: CASSQGTGTSGTYEQYF. The CDR3 DNA reads as TGCGCCAGCAGCCAAGGGACCGGGACTAGCGGTACCTACGAGCAGTACTTC.

The chain carries TRBV19 and TRBJ1-1; possible D gene TRBD1, 6 bases. Between the trimmed V and J ends, which lost 11 bases and 2 bases, there was a span of 36 bases. This CDR3 spans 20 amino acids. Germline CDR1 LNHDA, CDR2 SQIVND (reference sequence). This CDR3 reads CASSTGGPSDPPRNNTEAFF. The CDR3, as DNA: TGTGCCTCATCAACGGGGGGGCCTTCGGACCCGCCCCGAAATAACACTGAAGCTTTCTTT.

DNA for the CDR3: TGCGCCAGCAGCCCCGGTACTAGAACCTACAATGAGCAGTTCTTC. Translating it yields CASSPGTRTYNEQFF. The rearrangement links TRBV4-1 to TRBJ2-1, with D possibly TRBD2 on 5 matching bases. The germline V gene encodes CDR1 MGHRA and CDR2 YSYEKL. The CDR3 length is 15 residues. V was pared by 4 bases and J by 2 bases, with 12 bases between.

The chain employs TRBV5-6 and TRBJ2-3; 7 nucleotides agree with TRBD1. Germline assignment: CDR1 SGHDT and CDR2 YYEEEE. This CDR3 spans 15 amino acids. V gave up 1 base and J gave up 0 bases; unmatched junction bases: 2. Here the CDR3 DNA reads TGTGCCAGCAGCTTGAGGGGGCCCAGCACAGATACGCAGTATTTT. As protein: CASSLRGPSTDTQYF.

V gene TRBV5-4 combines with J gene TRBJ1-1; no firm D call. Between the trimmed V and J ends, which lost 4 bases and 0 bases, there was a span of 10 bases. CDR3 size: 14 residues. Germline lookup yields CDR1 SGHNT and CDR2 YYREEE (reference sequence). Here the CDR3 reads CASSPGWMNTEAFF. Written as DNA, the CDR3 is TGTGCCAGCAGCCCGGGGTGGATGAACACTGAAGCTTTCTTT.

The gene calls are TRBV9 and TRBJ2-7; D may be TRBD1 (7 bases). Germline CDR1 reads SGDLS; CDR2 reads YYNGEE. V was cut by 0 bases and J by 6 bases, with 19 bases left in between. The CDR3 loop spans 16 amino acids. The CDR3 here is CASSVAPGGGQSEQYF. CDR3 DNA: TGTGCCAGCAGCGTAGCCCCTGGAGGGGGCCAAAGCGAGCAGTACTTC.

V and J are TRBV7-9 and TRBJ1-5; a weak D match, TRBD1 (5 bases). The germline CDR1 and CDR2 sequences are SEHNR and FQNEAQ (reference sequence). This CDR3 has 16 amino acids. V was shortened by 1 base and J by 3 bases, with 13 bases between the two germline ends. The DNA for the CDR3 is TGTGCCAGCAGCTTAGTAGGAGGGGAAAACAATCAGCCCCAGCATTTT. It specifies CASSLVGGENNQPQHF.